The rows below give T cell receptor beta chains drawn from one sample of a study of CD8+ T cells in alopecia areata. Measured with immunoSEQ multiplex PCR; TCRdb has only the in-frame clones, and not every one. The table includes 200,000 to 250,000 clones, about 53% detected once. Sequenced material: CD4+ T cells sorted from blood, taken at week 0. The receptors derive from a human donor with alopecia areata. Each CDR3 is given with its conserved first and last residue. D genes are given only for firm matches. Size values are once, few and many counts, or a class for expanded clones, and some rows have none.

V	size	D	J	length	CDR3	DNA
TRBV7-3	-	TRBD2	TRBJ2-7	17	CASSLTWPQREQGEQYF	TGTGCCAGCAGCTTAACGTGGCCGCAGCGGGAGCAGGGCGAGCAGTACTTC
TRBV5-1	-	TRBD2	TRBJ2-5	14	CASSPIAGEETQYF	TGCGCCAGCAGCCCCATAGCGGGAGAAGAGACCCAGTACTTC
TRBV11-1	-	-	TRBJ1-2	14	CASSLAPTGLGYTF	TGTGCCAGCAGCTTAGCCCCGACGGGCTTAGGCTACACCTTC
TRBV29-1	-	-	TRBJ1-5	13	CSVAGNSNQPQHF	TGCAGCGTTGCAGGGAATAGCAATCAGCCCCAGCATTTT
TRBV6-1	-	TRBD1	TRBJ2-4	13	CASDRRDSPIQYF	TGTGCCAGCGACCGACGGGACAGCCCCATTCAGTACTTC
TRBV7-9	-	TRBD1	TRBJ1-2	13	CASSSGQGYGYTF	TGTGCCAGCAGCTCGGGACAGGGATATGGCTACACCTTT
TRBV19	many	-	TRBJ2-1	14	CASNFQDRGNEQFF	TGTGCCAGTAACTTCCAGGATAGGGGCAATGAGCAGTTCTTC
TRBV29-1	-	TRBD1	TRBJ1-2	12	CSDRQGDYGYTF	TGCAGTGACAGACAGGGGGATTATGGCTACACCTTC
TRBV18	-	TRBD1	TRBJ1-1	15	CASSPGQGLNTEAFF	TGTGCCAGCTCACCGGGACAGGGCTTGAACACTGAAGCTTTCTTT
TRBV6-5	few	-	TRBJ1-4	14	CASRRVATNEKLFF	TGTGCCAGCAGGAGAGTTGCAACTAATGAAAAACTGTTTTTT
TRBV18	-	-	TRBJ1-1	15	CASSPPATAFTEAFF	TGTGCCAGCTCACCACCGGCGACGGCTTTCACTGAAGCTTTCTTT
TRBV29-1	few	TRBD1	TRBJ2-7	12	CSVVTGVYEQYF	TGCAGCGTTGTGACAGGGGTCTACGAGCAGTACTTC
TRBV15	-	-	TRBJ2-1	13	CATSSGPGLEQFF	TGTGCCACCAGCTCCGGGCCGGGGTTAGAGCAGTTCTTC
TRBV6-1	few	TRBD2	TRBJ2-2	15	CASRSGLAFTGELFF	TGTGCCAGCAGGTCCGGACTAGCGTTCACCGGGGAGCTGTTTTTT
TRBV4-1	-	TRBD1	TRBJ2-7	16	CASSQPRTGNTYEQYF	TGCGCCAGCAGCCAGCCTAGGACAGGGAACACCTACGAGCAGTACTTC
TRBV30	-	-	TRBJ1-1	15	CAWSVRLGARTEAFF	TGTGCCTGGAGTGTACGTCTGGGGGCCAGGACTGAAGCTTTCTTT
TRBV6-5	-	-	TRBJ1-2	15	CASSYSTGAGYGYTF	TGTGCCAGCAGTTACTCGACGGGTGCTGGCTATGGCTACACCTTC
TRBV11-2	-	-	TRBJ2-3	16	CASSPVSSFSTDTQYF	TGTGCCAGCAGCCCCGTGAGCTCCTTTAGCACAGATACGCAGTATTTT
TRBV6-6	once	TRBD1	TRBJ1-2	14	CASSWTGANYGYTF	TGTGCCAGCAGCTGGACAGGGGCTAACTATGGCTACACCTTC
TRBV29-1	-	TRBD1	TRBJ2-7	11	CSVLYRGEQYF	TGCAGCGTGCTTTACAGGGGCGAGCAGTACTTC
TRBV7-2	-	TRBD1	TRBJ1-2	14	CASSPGQGEDGYTF	TGTGCCAGCAGCCCCGGACAGGGGGAGGATGGCTACACCTTC
TRBV10-2	few	-	TRBJ2-1	12	CASSEQGNEQFF	TGCGCCAGCAGTGAGCAGGGGAATGAGCAGTTCTTC
TRBV29-1	few	-	TRBJ1-1	10	CSAAYSEAFF	TGCAGCGCCGCCTACAGTGAAGCTTTCTTT
TRBV6-5	-	-	TRBJ1-2	14	CASSYSSGSYGYTF	TGTGCCAGCAGTTACTCGAGTGGGTCATATGGCTACACCTTC
TRBV6-4	-	TRBD2	TRBJ2-3	14	CASSPRREGGTQYF	TGTGCCAGCAGTCCTCGTCGGGAGGGAGGTACGCAGTATTTT
TRBV4-1	-	-	TRBJ2-3	14	CASSQVRFTDTQYF	TGCGCCAGCAGCCAAGTACGTTTCACAGATACGCAGTATTTT
TRBV9	-	-	TRBJ2-7	15	CASSVGAVPSYEQYF	TGTGCCAGCAGCGTAGGAGCGGTACCCTCCTACGAGCAGTACTTC
TRBV7-9	-	-	TRBJ2-1	11	CASRGYNEQFF	TGTGCCAGCAGGGGGTACAATGAGCAGTTCTTC
TRBV7-2	-	TRBD2	TRBJ2-2	18	CASSPGLAGGRDTGELFF	TGTGCCAGCAGCCCGGGACTAGCGGGGGGGCGAGACACCGGGGAGCTGTTTTTT
TRBV4-1	few	-	TRBJ2-5	15	CASSQGLGVGETQYF	TGCGCCAGCAGCCAAGGTCTCGGGGTTGGGGAGACCCAGTACTTC
TRBV9	-	TRBD2	TRBJ2-1	14	CASSGSSGYNEQFF	TGTGCCAGCAGCGGATCTAGCGGGTACAATGAGCAGTTCTTC
TRBV5-4	once	-	TRBJ1-5	15	CASSFGPNSNQPQHF	TGTGCCAGCAGCTTCGGGCCCAATAGCAATCAGCCCCAGCATTTT
TRBV5-1	-	-	TRBJ2-7	18	CASSLVFRGGLSSYEQYF	TGCGCCAGCAGCTTGGTGTTTCGTGGCGGGTTGAGCTCCTACGAGCAGTACTTC
TRBV27	few	-	TRBJ1-2	12	CASSSRGGGYTF	TGTGCCAGCAGTTCCAGGGGAGGTGGCTACACCTTC
TRBV29-1	-	-	TRBJ2-7	13	CSATLYSSYEQYF	TGCAGCGCTACCTTGTACAGTTCCTACGAGCAGTACTTC
TRBV13	-	-	TRBJ1-4	11	CASSYGVELFF	TGTGCCAGCAGCTATGGCGTTGAACTGTTTTTT
TRBV29-1	few	TRBD1	TRBJ1-5	16	CSVAIGTGMGSQPQHF	TGCAGCGTTGCTATCGGGACAGGGATGGGGAGTCAGCCCCAGCATTTT
TRBV4-1	-	-	TRBJ1-2	16	CASSQAYTQDNYGYTF	TGCGCCAGCAGCCAAGCTTACACACAGGACAACTATGGCTACACCTTC